The 26 T cell receptor beta chains in this list originate from one sample, sequenced in a study of identical twins. TCRdb analysed the 5' RACE reads with MiXCR anew, one entry per CDR3 protein. The sample has 150,000 or so distinct CDR3 sequences, approximately 4% seen once; the top ten hold approximately 7.6%. The sample consisted of memory T cells sorted from blood. Receptor source: a man aged 18 to 35 in good health.

Many counts were recorded for this clonotype. The V gene is TRBV3-1, the J gene TRBJ1-5; D is possibly TRBD1 (5 bases). The CDR3 runs to 15 residues. The V and J ends lost 1 base and 5 bases respectively, with 12 bases between them. Germline V CDR1 and CDR2: LGHDT, YNNKEL (reference sequence). DNA for the CDR3: TGTGCCAGCAGCCAAGTGGCAGGGAGGGATCAGCCCCAGCATTTT. This sequence encodes CASSQVAGRDQPQHF.

The genes are TRBV6-2 or TRBV6-3 and TRBJ2-7; 7 bases map to TRBD1. V was pared by 1 base and J by 4 bases, with 4 bases of the junction left unmatched. The CDR3 is 14 residues long. Germline values: CDR1 MNHEY, CDR2 SVGEGT. Here the CDR3 DNA reads TGTGCCAGCAGTTACTGGACAGGCGTTTACGAGCAGTACTTC. Encoded protein: CASSYWTGVYEQYF.

At least ten counts were recorded for this clonotype. The chain uses TRBV5-1 and TRBJ1-2; 8 bases match TRBD1. CDR3 length: 18 amino acids. Per germline, CDR1 SGHRS and CDR2 YFSETQ. Trimming at V came to 0 bases and at J to 5 bases, leaving 15 bases not matched to a gene. CDR3 bases: TGCGCCAGCAGCTTGGATGGACAGGGAGGATCGGCAACTTATGGCTACACCTTC. This sequence encodes CASSLDGQGGSATYGYTF.

This clonotype came up many times. The gene calls are TRBV7-7 and TRBJ2-1, with TRBD2 matching over 10 bases. The CDR3 loop spans 15 amino acids. V lost 1 base and J lost 5; bases outside the gene matches: 2. Looked up from germline, CDR1 is SSHAT and CDR2 is FNYEAQ (reference sequence). The CDR3 protein is CASSLGTSGNNEQFF. The CDR3 bases are TGTGCCAGCAGCTTAGGAACTAGCGGGAACAATGAGCAGTTCTTC.

The chain links TRBV19 to TRBJ2-1, with 9 bases fitting TRBD1. V lost 3 bases and J lost 7; bases outside the gene matches: 13. Germline-derived CDR1 and CDR2 are LNHDA and SQIVND (reference sequence). The CDR3 is 17 residues long. The CDR3 DNA follows: TGTGCCAGTAGTATGCCCACCTACAGGGGGCGCCGGAATGAGCAGTTCTTC. This encodes CASSMPTYRGRRNEQFF.

The table lists this clonotype with many counts. V and J are TRBV3-1 and TRBJ2-5, with 7 bases fitting TRBD2. Germline assignment: CDR1 LGHDT and CDR2 YNNKEL (reference sequence). The V segment lost 3 bases and the J segment 5 bases; nucleotides outside the gene matches: 15. The CDR3 is made up of 17 amino acids. CDR3 nucleotides: TGTGCCAGCAGCCACCAGATAAGGGGCGGGAGCGCGGAGACCCAGTACTTC. Translation gives CASSHQIRGGSAETQYF.

Many counts were recorded for this clonotype. The chain employs TRBV29-1 and TRBJ2-5; D possibly uses TRBD1 or TRBD2 (5 bases each). Germline V CDR1 and CDR2: SQVTM, ANQGSEA. The CDR3 extends over 12 amino acids. V was pared by 5 bases and J by 1 base, with 8 bases between. The CDR3 sequence: CSVRGAQETQYF. The CDR3 DNA is TGCAGCGTTCGAGGGGCCCAAGAGACCCAGTACTTC. The full variable domain, rest sourced from reference TRBV29-1 and TRBJ2-5, is SAVISQKPSRDICQRGTSLTIQCQVDSQVTMMFWYRQQPGQSLTLIATANQGSEATYESGFVIDKFPISRPNLTFSTLTVSNMSPEDSSIYLCSVRGAQETQYFGPGTRLLVL.

This clonotype has at least ten counts. The CDR3 spells CASSFLQVADTQYF. The CDR3 DNA sequence: TGTGCCAGCAGCTTTCTGCAGGTGGCAGATACGCAGTATTTT. The V and J genes are TRBV7-8 and TRBJ2-3; D is unclear. The V end was cut by 3 bases, the J end by 4 bases, with 11 bases between. The CDR3 covers 14 residues. Germline values: CDR1 SGHVS, CDR2 FQNEAQ.

This clonotype was observed many times. The V gene is TRBV4-1, the J gene TRBJ2-1, with a possible D match to TRBD2 (6 bases). This CDR3 contains 13 residues. Germline CDR1 is MGHRA and CDR2 is YSYEKL. Between the trimmed V and J ends, which lost 11 bases and 0 bases, there was a span of 11 bases. The CDR3 is CAGLLFSYNEQFF. CDR3 nucleotides: TGCGCCGGACTATTATTCTCCTACAATGAGCAGTTCTTC.

The chain carries TRBV4-2 and TRBJ1-2, with a possible D match to TRBD1 (5 bases). The germline V gene has CDR1 LGHNA and CDR2 YNFKEQ. This CDR3 has 14 amino acids. V gave up 4 bases and J gave up 0 bases, with 9 bases separating them. CDR3 amino acids: CASSPTASNYGYTF. The DNA for the CDR3 is TGTGCCAGCAGCCCGACAGCCTCTAACTATGGCTACACCTTC.

This clonotype was detected many times. The genes are TRBV7-2 and TRBJ2-7; D might be TRBD1 (5 bases). Trimming cost V 5 bases and J 5 bases, with 13 bases left between them. The CDR3 has 13 residues. Per germline, CDR1 SGHTA and CDR2 FQGNSA. This CDR3 is CASSLTEIHEQYF. CDR3 bases: TGTGCCAGCAGCCTGACAGAGATCCACGAGCAGTACTTC.

In this sample, this clonotype turned up many times. The chain employs TRBV11-2 and TRBJ2-2, with TRBD2 matching over 7 bases. The CDR3 contains 18 residues. V lost 5 bases, J lost 3 bases, and 15 bases stayed unmatched. Germline values: CDR1 SGHAT, CDR2 FQNNGV. The CDR3 reads CASSLSSVLAVHTGELFF. The CDR3 DNA reads TGTGCCAGCAGCCTCTCCTCGGTGCTAGCGGTTCACACCGGGGAGCTGTTTTTT. Full variable domain (outside the CDR3, taken from reference TRBV11-2 and TRBJ2-2): EAGVAQSPRYKIIEKRQSVAFWCNPISGHATLYWYQQILGQGPKLLIQFQNNGVVDDSQLPKDRFSAERLKGVDSTLKIQPAKLEDSAVYLCASSLSSVLAVHTGELFFGEGSRLTVL.

This clonotype was recorded many times. This chain joins TRBV10-3 and TRBJ2-1; 7 bases line up with TRBD2. J gave up 7 bases and V 3 bases, and 3 bases lay outside the gene matches. Germline CDR1 is ENHRY and CDR2 is SYGVKD. The CDR3 runs to 13 residues. CDR3 loop: CAISDREGNEQFF. DNA of the CDR3: TGTGCCATCAGTGACAGGGAGGGGAATGAGCAGTTCTTC.

This clonotype showed up many times. The chain employs TRBV7-9 and TRBJ2-1; D not certain. The CDR3 is 13 amino acids. Germline V lookup: CDR1 SEHNR, CDR2 FQNEAQ (reference sequence). V was pared by 3 bases and J by 6 bases, with 9 bases between. CDR3 protein: CASSLTRSNEQFF. CDR3 DNA: TGTGCCAGCAGCTTGACGAGATCCAATGAGCAGTTCTTC.

This clonotype was counted ten times or more. The genes are TRBV6-5 and TRBJ2-1, with D uncertain. CDR3 length: 11 residues. CDR1 and CDR2 (germline): MNHEY, SVGAGI. With 5 bases removed from V and 5 bases from J, the gap between germline ends came to 4 bases. CDR3 DNA: TGTGCCAGCAGTAGGGACAATGAGCAGTTCTTC. Translated: CASSRDNEQFF.

This clonotype was recorded at least ten times. The chain carries TRBV9 and TRBJ2-3; 7 positions match TRBD2. V shed 8 bases and J 1 base; nucleotides not matched to a gene: 7. The CDR3 sequence is 14 residues long. In germline, CDR1 is SGDLS, CDR2 YYNGEE. As DNA, the CDR3 is TGTGCCAGTGCTCGGGGGGTCGGCACAGATACGCAGTATTTT. Protein sequence: CASARGVGTDTQYF.

This clonotype was seen ten or more times. V is TRBV10-3 and J is TRBJ1-2, with a tentative D call TRBD1 (6 bases). V lost 4 bases and J lost 7, with 22 bases in between. This CDR3 region has 16 residues. The germline V gene has CDR1 ENHRY and CDR2 SYGVKD. As DNA, the CDR3 is TGTGCCATCAGTGCGGGAGCAACAGGGTTGTCGGTTGGCTACACCTTC. Protein sequence: CAISAGATGLSVGYTF.

This clonotype showed up many times. V gene TRBV6-5 combines with J gene TRBJ2-7, with 10 positions matching TRBD1. With V trimmed by 2 bases and J by 3 bases, 7 bases remained unmatched. Germline CDR1 reads MNHEY; CDR2 reads SVGAGI. The CDR3 is 16 amino acids. The CDR3 protein is CASSYHDRGLIYEQYV. As DNA, the CDR3 is TGTGCCAGCAGTTACCACGACAGGGGGCTGATCTACGAGCAGTACGTC.

This chain joins TRBV5-5 and TRBJ2-6; the D gene is possibly TRBD2 (5 bases). CDR1 and CDR2 (germline): SGHKS, YYEKEE (reference sequence). This CDR3 comprises 13 residues. CDR3 protein: CAAAREGANVLTF. CDR3 DNA sequence: TGTGCAGCGGCCCGAGAGGGGGCCAACGTCCTGACTTTC.

This clonotype was observed many times. CDR3 amino acids: CASTLEVGELFF. CDR3 coding DNA: TGTGCCAGCACACTCGAGGTGGGGGAGCTGTTTTTT. This chain uses TRBV12-3 or TRBV12-4 with TRBJ2-2; D gene ambiguous. The CDR3 runs 12 residues. The V gene lost 7 bases and the J gene lost 8 bases, with 11 bases spanning the gap.

This clonotype has a count of ten or more. The chain combines TRBV10-3 with TRBJ2-1, with TRBD2 identical over 8 bases. Germline loops: CDR1 ENHRY, CDR2 SYGVKD. There are 15 residues in the CDR3. Losses at the gene ends were 0 bases for V and 4 bases for J; bases not matched to a gene: 2. The CDR3 reads CAISESTSGYNEQFF. DNA for the CDR3: TGTGCCATCAGTGAGTCAACTAGCGGATACAATGAGCAGTTCTTC.

Many counts were recorded for this clonotype. The chain is built from TRBV20-1 and TRBJ2-1, with 9 nucleotides matching TRBD2. Germline-derived CDR1 and CDR2 are DFQATT and SNEGSKA (reference sequence). The CDR3 has 14 amino acids. J gave up 6 bases and V 0 bases, and 3 bases lay outside the gene matches. For the CDR3, the DNA is TGCAGTGCTAGAGATAGCGGGGGTCTCAATGAGCAGTTCTTC. Protein sequence: CSARDSGGLNEQFF.

This clonotype was detected many times. The CDR3 protein is CASSLDTSFNIQYF. As DNA, the CDR3 is TGTGCCAGCAGCTTAGATACTAGCTTTAACATTCAGTACTTC. The chain carries TRBV7-2 and TRBJ2-4, with a possible D match to TRBD2 (6 bases). The germline V gene encodes CDR1 SGHTA and CDR2 FQGNSA. The CDR3 is 14 residues long. The V and J ends lost 1 base and 7 bases respectively, with 11 bases between them.

This clonotype was counted ten times or more. The chain uses TRBV7-9 and TRBJ2-3; D unresolved. Trimming stripped 1 base from V and 10 bases from J, with 6 bases between. Germline V CDR1 and CDR2: SEHNR, FQNEAQ (reference sequence). The length of the CDR3 is 11 residues. For the CDR3, the DNA is TGTGCCAGCAGCTTAGTAGGGTCGCAGTATTTT. Translating it yields CASSLVGSQYF.

This clonotype occurred many times. The gene calls are TRBV11-2 and TRBJ2-1; 9 bases map to TRBD1. The germline V gene encodes CDR1 SGHAT and CDR2 FQNNGV. There are 16 residues in the CDR3. J gave up 3 bases and V 2 bases, and 5 bases lay outside the gene matches. For the CDR3, the DNA is TGTGCCAGCAGCTTACGCGCGGGACAGGGCTACAATGAGCAGTTCTTC. This translates into CASSLRAGQGYNEQFF.

At least ten counts were recorded for this clonotype. The gene calls are TRBV5-5 and TRBJ2-1; 8 bases align to TRBD2. In germline, CDR1 is SGHKS, CDR2 YYEKEE (reference sequence). V lost 0 bases to trimming and J lost 2 bases; unmatched junction nucleotides: 4. The CDR3 spans 16 residues. CDR3 sequence reads: CASSLGGGRTYNEQFF. The CDR3 nucleotides are TGTGCCAGCAGCTTGGGGGGCGGGAGGACCTACAATGAGCAGTTCTTC. Complete variable domain (other parts from reference TRBV5-5 and TRBJ2-1): DAGVTQSPTHLIKTRGQQVTLRCSPISGHKSVSWYQQVLGQGPQFIFQYYEKEERGRGNFPDRFSARQFPNYSSELNVNALLLGDSALYLCASSLGGGRTYNEQFFGPGTRLTVL.